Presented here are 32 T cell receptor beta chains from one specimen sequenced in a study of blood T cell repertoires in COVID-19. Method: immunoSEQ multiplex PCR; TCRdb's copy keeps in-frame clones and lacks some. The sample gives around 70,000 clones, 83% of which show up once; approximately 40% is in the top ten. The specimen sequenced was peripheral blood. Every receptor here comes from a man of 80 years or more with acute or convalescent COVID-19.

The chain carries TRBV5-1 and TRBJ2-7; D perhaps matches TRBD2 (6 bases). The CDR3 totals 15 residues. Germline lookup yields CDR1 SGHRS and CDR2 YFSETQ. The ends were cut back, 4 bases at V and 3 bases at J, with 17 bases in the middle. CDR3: CASSTFGSPNYEQYF. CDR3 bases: TGCGCCAGCAGCACCTTCGGGAGCCCCAACTACGAGCAGTACTTC.

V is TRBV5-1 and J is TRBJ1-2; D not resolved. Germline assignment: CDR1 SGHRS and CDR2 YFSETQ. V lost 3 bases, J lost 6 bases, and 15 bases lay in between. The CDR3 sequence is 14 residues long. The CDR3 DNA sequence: TGCGCCAGCAGCTCTGGAGAATCGGAGGATGGCTACACCTTC. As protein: CASSSGESEDGYTF.

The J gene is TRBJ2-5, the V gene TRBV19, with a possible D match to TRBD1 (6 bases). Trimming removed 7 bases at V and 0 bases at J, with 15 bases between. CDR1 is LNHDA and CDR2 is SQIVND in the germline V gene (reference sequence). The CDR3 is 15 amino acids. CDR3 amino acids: CASTPTGVHQETQYF. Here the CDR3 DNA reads TGTGCCAGTACGCCGACAGGAGTTCACCAAGAGACCCAGTACTTC.

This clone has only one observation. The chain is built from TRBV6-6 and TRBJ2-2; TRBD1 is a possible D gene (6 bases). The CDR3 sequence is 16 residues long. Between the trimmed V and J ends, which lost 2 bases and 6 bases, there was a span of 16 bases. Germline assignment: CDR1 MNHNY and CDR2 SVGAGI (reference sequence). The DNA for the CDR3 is TGTGCCAGCAGTTACGAGGGAACAGGGCCGTCCGGGGAGCTGTTTTTT. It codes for CASSYEGTGPSGELFF.

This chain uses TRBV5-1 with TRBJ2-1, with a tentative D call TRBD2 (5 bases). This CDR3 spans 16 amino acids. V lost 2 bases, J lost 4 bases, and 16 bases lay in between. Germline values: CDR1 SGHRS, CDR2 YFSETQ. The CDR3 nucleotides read TGCGCCAGCAGCTTATCTACTAGAAGTGGGTACAATGAGCAGTTCTTC. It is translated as CASSLSTRSGYNEQFF.

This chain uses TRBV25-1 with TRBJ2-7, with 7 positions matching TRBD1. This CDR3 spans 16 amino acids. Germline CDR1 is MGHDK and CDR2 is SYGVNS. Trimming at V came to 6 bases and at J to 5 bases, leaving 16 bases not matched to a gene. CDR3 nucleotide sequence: TGTGCCAGCAGGGGACAGTCTATAAGGGCCCTCAACGAGCAGTACTTC. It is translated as CASRGQSIRALNEQYF.

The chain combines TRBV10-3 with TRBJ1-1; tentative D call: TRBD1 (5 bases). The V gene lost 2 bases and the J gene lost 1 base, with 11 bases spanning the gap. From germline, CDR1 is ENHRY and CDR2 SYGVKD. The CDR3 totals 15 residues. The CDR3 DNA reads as TGTGCCATCAGTGAGGCAGGGCGCTCGAACACTGAAGCTTTCTTT. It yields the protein CAISEAGRSNTEAFF.

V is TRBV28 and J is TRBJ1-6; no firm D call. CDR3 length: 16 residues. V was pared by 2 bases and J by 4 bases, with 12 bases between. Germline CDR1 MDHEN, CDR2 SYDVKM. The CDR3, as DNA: TGTGCCAGCAGTTTACTCGGTCTGAATTATAATTCACCCCTCCACTTT. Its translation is CASSLLGLNYNSPLHF.

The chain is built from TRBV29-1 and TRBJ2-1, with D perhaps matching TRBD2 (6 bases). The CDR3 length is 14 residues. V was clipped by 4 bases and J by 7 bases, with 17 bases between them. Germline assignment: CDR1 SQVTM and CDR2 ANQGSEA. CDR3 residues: CSVVAELRQNEQFF. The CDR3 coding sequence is TGCAGCGTTGTAGCGGAATTACGTCAGAATGAGCAGTTCTTC.

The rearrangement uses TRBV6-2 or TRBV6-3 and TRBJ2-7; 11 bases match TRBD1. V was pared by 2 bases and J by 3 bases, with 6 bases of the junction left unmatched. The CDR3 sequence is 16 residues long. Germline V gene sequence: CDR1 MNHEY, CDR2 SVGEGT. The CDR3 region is CASSYGGTGGFYEQYF. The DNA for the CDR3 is TGTGCCAGCAGTTACGGCGGGACAGGGGGATTCTACGAGCAGTACTTC.

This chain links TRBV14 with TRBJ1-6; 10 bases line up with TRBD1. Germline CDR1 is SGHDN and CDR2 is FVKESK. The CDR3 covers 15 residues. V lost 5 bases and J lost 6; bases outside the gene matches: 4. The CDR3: CASSYGTGVNSPLHF. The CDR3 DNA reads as TGTGCCAGCAGCTATGGGACAGGGGTTAATTCACCCCTCCACTTT.

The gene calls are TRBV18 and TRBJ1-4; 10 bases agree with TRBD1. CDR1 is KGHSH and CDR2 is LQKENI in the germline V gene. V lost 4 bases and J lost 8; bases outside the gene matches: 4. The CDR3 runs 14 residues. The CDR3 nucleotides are TGTGCCAGCTCACTCGGGACAGGGGTAGAAAAACTGTTTTTT. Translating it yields CASSLGTGVEKLFF.

The CDR3 DNA follows: TGTGCCAGCAGTCGAGGGGGGACAGGGGCAAGGAATTCACCCCTCCACTTT. It is translated as CASSRGGTGARNSPLHF. The rearrangement links TRBV28 to TRBJ1-6; TRBD1 matches at 10 bases. Germline loops: CDR1 MDHEN, CDR2 SYDVKM. With V trimmed by 5 bases and J by 7 bases, 11 bases remained unmatched. This CDR3 has 17 residues.

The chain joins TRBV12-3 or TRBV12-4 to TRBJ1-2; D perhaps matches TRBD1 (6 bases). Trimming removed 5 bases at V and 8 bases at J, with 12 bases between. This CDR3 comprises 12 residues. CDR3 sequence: CASSLHRVGYTF. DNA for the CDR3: TGTGCCAGCAGTCTTCACAGGGTGGGCTACACCTTC.

CDR3 protein: CASSPLRGDREETQYF. Here the CDR3 DNA reads TGTGCCAGCTCACCGCTCAGGGGGGATCGGGAAGAGACCCAGTACTTC. The chain uses TRBV18 and TRBJ2-5, with D possibly TRBD1 on 7 matching bases. V lost 3 bases and J 3 bases, leaving 17 bases between the germline ends. The length of the CDR3 is 16 residues. The germline CDR1 and CDR2 sequences are KGHSH and LQKENI.

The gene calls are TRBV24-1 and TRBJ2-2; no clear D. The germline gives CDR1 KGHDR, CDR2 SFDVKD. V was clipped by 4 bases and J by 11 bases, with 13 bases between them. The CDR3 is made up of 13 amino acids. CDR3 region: CATSDSLTIELFF. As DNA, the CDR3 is TGTGCCACCAGTGACTCCCTTACTATCGAGCTGTTTTTT.

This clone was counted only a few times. The CDR3 here is CATSDPVVQGGNEQFF. CDR3 nucleotide sequence: TGTGCCACCAGTGACCCGGTTGTACAGGGGGGAAATGAGCAGTTCTTC. The chain joins TRBV24-1 to TRBJ2-1, with 8 bases aligning to TRBD1. CDR3 length equals 16 residues. With V trimmed by 4 bases and J by 7 bases, 11 bases remained unmatched. CDR1 is KGHDR, CDR2 SFDVKD, per germline.

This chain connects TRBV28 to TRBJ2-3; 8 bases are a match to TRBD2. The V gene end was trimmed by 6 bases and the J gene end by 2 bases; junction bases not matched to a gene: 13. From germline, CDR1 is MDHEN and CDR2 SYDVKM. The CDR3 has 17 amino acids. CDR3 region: CASSPSLAGLFTDTQYF. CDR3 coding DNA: TGTGCCAGCAGCCCCAGTTTAGCGGGACTCTTCACAGATACGCAGTATTTT.

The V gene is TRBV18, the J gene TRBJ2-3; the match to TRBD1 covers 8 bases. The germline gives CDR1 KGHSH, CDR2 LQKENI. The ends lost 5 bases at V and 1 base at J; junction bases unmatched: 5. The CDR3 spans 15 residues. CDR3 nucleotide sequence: TGTGCCAGCTCAATCACAGGGGGGCGCACAGATACGCAGTATTTT. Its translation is CASSITGGRTDTQYF.

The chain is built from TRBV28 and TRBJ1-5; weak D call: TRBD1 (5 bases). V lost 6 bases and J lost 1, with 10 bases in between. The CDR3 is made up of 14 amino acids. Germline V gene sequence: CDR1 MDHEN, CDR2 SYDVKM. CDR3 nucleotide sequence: TGTGCCAGCAGGACAGCCCCAAGCAATCAGCCCCAGCATTTT. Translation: CASRTAPSNQPQHF.

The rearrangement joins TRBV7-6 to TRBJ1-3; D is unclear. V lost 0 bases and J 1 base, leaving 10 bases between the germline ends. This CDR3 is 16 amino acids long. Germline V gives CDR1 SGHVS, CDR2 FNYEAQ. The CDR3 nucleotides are TGTGCCAGCAGCTTAGCGGGCAGCTTGTCTGGAAACACCATATATTTT. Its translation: CASSLAGSLSGNTIYF. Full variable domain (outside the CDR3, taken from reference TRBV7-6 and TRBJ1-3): GAGVSQSPRYKVTKRGQDVALRCDPISGHVSLYWYRQALGQGPEFLTYFNYEAQQDKSGLPNDRFSAERPEGSISTLTIQRTEQRDSAMYRCASSLAGSLSGNTIYFGEGSWLTVV.

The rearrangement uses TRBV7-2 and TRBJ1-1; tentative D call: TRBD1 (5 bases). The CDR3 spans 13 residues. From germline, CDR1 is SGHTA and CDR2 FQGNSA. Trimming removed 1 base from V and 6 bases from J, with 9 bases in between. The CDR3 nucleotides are TGTGCCAGCAGCTTAGAGGGGCTGTCTGAAGCTTTCTTT. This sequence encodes CASSLEGLSEAFF.

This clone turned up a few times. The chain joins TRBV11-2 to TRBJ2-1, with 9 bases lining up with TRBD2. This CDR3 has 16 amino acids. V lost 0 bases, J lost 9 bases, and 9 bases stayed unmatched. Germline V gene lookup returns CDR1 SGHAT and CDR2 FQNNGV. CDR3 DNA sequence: TGTGCCAGCAGCTTAGAAGCGGGAGGAATCCAGGGTGAGCAGTTCTTC. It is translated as CASSLEAGGIQGEQFF.

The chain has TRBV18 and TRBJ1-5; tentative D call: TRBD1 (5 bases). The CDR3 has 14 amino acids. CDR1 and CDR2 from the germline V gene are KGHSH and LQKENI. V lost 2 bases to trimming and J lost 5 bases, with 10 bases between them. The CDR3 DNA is TGTGCCAGCTCACCAACCAGGGCGGATCAGCCCCAGCATTTT. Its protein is CASSPTRADQPQHF.

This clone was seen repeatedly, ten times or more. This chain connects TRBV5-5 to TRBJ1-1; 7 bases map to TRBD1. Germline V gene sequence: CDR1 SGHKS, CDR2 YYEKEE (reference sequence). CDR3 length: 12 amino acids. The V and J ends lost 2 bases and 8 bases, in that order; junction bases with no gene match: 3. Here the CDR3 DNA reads TGTGCCAGCAGCTTCACAGGGGAGGAAGCTTTCTTT. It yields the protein CASSFTGEEAFF.

The CDR3 sequence is CAWSVKADSGNTIYF. CDR3 DNA: TGTGCCTGGAGTGTAAAGGCGGACTCTGGAAACACCATATATTTT. The V and J genes are TRBV30 and TRBJ1-3; no firm D call. The germline V gene encodes CDR1 GTSNPN and CDR2 SVGIG (reference sequence). V lost 0 bases and J 0 bases, leaving 9 bases between the germline ends. The CDR3 runs to 15 residues.

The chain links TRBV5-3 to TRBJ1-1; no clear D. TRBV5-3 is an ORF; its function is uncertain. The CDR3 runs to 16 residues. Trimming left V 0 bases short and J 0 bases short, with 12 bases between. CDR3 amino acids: CARSLGRRTLNTEAFF. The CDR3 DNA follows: TGTGCCAGAAGCTTGGGTCGACGGACTTTGAACACTGAAGCTTTCTTT.

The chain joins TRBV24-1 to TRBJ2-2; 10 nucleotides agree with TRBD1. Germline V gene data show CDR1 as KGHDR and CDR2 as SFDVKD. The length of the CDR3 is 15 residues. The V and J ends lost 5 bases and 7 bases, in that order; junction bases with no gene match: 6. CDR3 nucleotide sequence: TGTGCCACCAGTGGGACAGGGGGTAAGGGCGGGGAGCTGTTTTTT. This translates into CATSGTGGKGGELFF.

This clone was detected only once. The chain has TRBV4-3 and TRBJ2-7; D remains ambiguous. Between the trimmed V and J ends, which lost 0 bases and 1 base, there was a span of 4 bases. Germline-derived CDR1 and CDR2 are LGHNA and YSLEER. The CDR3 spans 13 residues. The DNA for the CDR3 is TGCGCCAGCAGCCAAGATTCGTCCTACGAGCAGTACTTC. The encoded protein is CASSQDSSYEQYF.

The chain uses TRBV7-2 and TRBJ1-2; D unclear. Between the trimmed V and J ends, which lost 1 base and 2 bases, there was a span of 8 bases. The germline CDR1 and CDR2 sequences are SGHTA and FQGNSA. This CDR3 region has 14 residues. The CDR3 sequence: CASSLGRNNYGYTF. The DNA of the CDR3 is TGTGCCAGCAGCTTAGGGAGAAACAACTATGGCTACACCTTC.

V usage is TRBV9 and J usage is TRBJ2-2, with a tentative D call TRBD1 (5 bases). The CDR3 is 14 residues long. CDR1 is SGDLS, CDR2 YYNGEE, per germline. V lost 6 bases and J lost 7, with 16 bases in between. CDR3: CASTQGPPLGELFF. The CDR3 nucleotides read TGTGCCAGCACCCAGGGTCCCCCTCTCGGGGAGCTGTTTTTT.

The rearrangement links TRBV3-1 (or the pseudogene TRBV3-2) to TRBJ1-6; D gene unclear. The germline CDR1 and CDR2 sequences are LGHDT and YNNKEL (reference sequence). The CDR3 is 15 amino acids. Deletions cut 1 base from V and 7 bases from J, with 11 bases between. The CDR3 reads CASSQGPRRNSPLHF. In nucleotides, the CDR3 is TGTGCCAGCAGCCAAGGTCCCAGGAGGAATTCACCCCTCCACTTT.